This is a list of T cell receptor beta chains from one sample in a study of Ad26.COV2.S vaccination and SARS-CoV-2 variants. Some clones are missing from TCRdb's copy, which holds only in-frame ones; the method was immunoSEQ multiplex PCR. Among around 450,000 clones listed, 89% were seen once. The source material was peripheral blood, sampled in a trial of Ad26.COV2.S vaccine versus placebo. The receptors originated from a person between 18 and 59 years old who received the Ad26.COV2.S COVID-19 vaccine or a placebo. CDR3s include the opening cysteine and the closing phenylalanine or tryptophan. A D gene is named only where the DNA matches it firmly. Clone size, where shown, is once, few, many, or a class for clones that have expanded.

CDR3 protein: CSASRSAPPRNEQFF; CDR3 DNA: TGCAGTGCTAGTAGAAGCGCCCCACCCCGCAATGAGCAGTTCTTC; CDR3 length: 15; D gene: NA; clone size: NA; J gene: TRBJ2-1; V gene: TRBV20-1
CDR3 protein: CASSVSPGMSGNTIYF; CDR3 DNA: TGTGCCAGCAGCGTATCTCCGGGGATGTCTGGAAACACCATATATTTT; CDR3 length: 16; D gene: NA; clone size: NA; J gene: TRBJ1-3; V gene: TRBV9
CDR3 protein: CASTDPGGEETQYF; CDR3 DNA: TGTGCCAGCACGGACCCAGGGGGTGAGGAGACCCAGTACTTC; CDR3 length: 14; D gene: TRBD1; clone size: NA; J gene: TRBJ2-5; V gene: TRBV2
CDR3 protein: CATSSGTSGPPSTDTQYF; CDR3 DNA: TGTGCCACCAGCTCCGGGACTAGCGGGCCTCCTAGCACAGATACGCAGTATTTT; CDR3 length: 18; D gene: TRBD2; clone size: NA; J gene: TRBJ2-3; V gene: TRBV15
CDR3 protein: CASEDQGRRAPLHF; CDR3 DNA: TGTGCCAGCGAAGATCAGGGCCGAAGGGCACCCCTCCACTTT; CDR3 length: 14; D gene: NA; clone size: NA; J gene: TRBJ1-6; V gene: TRBV5-6
CDR3 protein: CASSWVAGASDTQYF; CDR3 DNA: TGCGCCAGCAGCTGGGTGGCAGGGGCCTCAGATACGCAGTATTTT; CDR3 length: 15; D gene: NA; clone size: NA; J gene: TRBJ2-3; V gene: TRBV5-1
CDR3 protein: CASSSSTDTQYF; CDR3 DNA: TGTGCCAGCAGCTCTAGCACAGATACGCAGTATTTT; CDR3 length: 12; D gene: NA; clone size: NA; J gene: TRBJ2-3; V gene: TRBV11-2
CDR3 protein: CASSQGRLGVTDTQYF; CDR3 DNA: TGTGCCAGCAGCCAAGGAAGGCTCGGCGTCACAGATACGCAGTATTTT; CDR3 length: 16; D gene: NA; clone size: NA; J gene: TRBJ2-3; V gene: TRBV3-1/TRBV3-2
CDR3 protein: CATQRQGGEEKLFF; CDR3 DNA: TGTGCCACCCAACGACAGGGAGGAGAAGAAAAACTGTTTTTT; CDR3 length: 14; D gene: TRBD1; clone size: NA; J gene: TRBJ1-4; V gene: TRBV7-8
CDR3 protein: CATKGSLVPNTGELFF; CDR3 DNA: TGTGCCACCAAAGGCTCTCTGGTCCCGAACACCGGGGAGCTGTTTTTT; CDR3 length: 16; D gene: NA; clone size: NA; J gene: TRBJ2-2; V gene: TRBV24-1
CDR3 protein: CASSQRISSPLHF; CDR3 DNA: TGTGCCAGCAGCCAGAGGATAAGCTCACCCCTCCACTTT; CDR3 length: 13; D gene: NA; clone size: few; J gene: TRBJ1-6; V gene: TRBV3-1/TRBV3-2
CDR3 protein: CASSSTRLGLGGELFF; CDR3 DNA: TGTGCTAGCAGCTCTACCCGTCTGGGTTTAGGCGGGGAGCTGTTTTTT; CDR3 length: 16; D gene: NA; clone size: NA; J gene: TRBJ2-2; V gene: TRBV7-7
CDR3 protein: CASSFSLGRRANVLTF; CDR3 DNA: TGCGCCAGCAGCTTCTCCCTAGGGCGCAGGGCCAACGTCCTGACTTTC; CDR3 length: 16; D gene: NA; clone size: NA; J gene: TRBJ2-6; V gene: TRBV5-1
CDR3 protein: CASSRDLGYGYTF; CDR3 DNA: TGTGCCAGTAGCCGGGACTTGGGCTATGGCTACACCTTC; CDR3 length: 13; D gene: NA; clone size: NA; J gene: TRBJ1-2; V gene: TRBV19
CDR3 protein: CASSQRLAEETQYF; CDR3 DNA: TGCGCCAGCAGCCAACGACTAGCGGAAGAGACCCAGTACTTC; CDR3 length: 14; D gene: TRBD2; clone size: NA; J gene: TRBJ2-5; V gene: TRBV4-3
CDR3 protein: CASRGLAATSYEQYF; CDR3 DNA: TGTGCCAGCCGGGGACTAGCGGCGACCTCCTACGAGCAGTACTTC; CDR3 length: 15; D gene: TRBD2; clone size: NA; J gene: TRBJ2-7; V gene: TRBV6-5
CDR3 protein: CASSQMLNTEAFF; CDR3 DNA: TGTGCCAGCAGCCAGATGTTGAACACTGAAGCTTTCTTT; CDR3 length: 13; D gene: NA; clone size: NA; J gene: TRBJ1-1; V gene: TRBV3-1/TRBV3-2
CDR3 protein: CASSLVGRNYGYTF; CDR3 DNA: TGCGCCAGCAGCTTGGTTGGACGGAACTATGGCTACACCTTC; CDR3 length: 14; D gene: NA; clone size: NA; J gene: TRBJ1-2; V gene: TRBV5-1
CDR3 protein: CAWKALQSGNTIYF; CDR3 DNA: TGTGCCTGGAAGGCCTTACAGTCTGGAAACACCATATATTTT; CDR3 length: 14; D gene: NA; clone size: NA; J gene: TRBJ1-3; V gene: TRBV30
CDR3 protein: CASSSQGVNNEQFF; CDR3 DNA: TGTGCCAGCAGCTCCCAAGGGGTCAACAATGAGCAGTTCTTC; CDR3 length: 14; D gene: NA; clone size: NA; J gene: TRBJ2-1; V gene: TRBV5-4
CDR3 protein: CASSLEVSDTQYF; CDR3 DNA: TGTGCCAGCAGCTTAGAGGTGTCTGATACGCAGTATTTT; CDR3 length: 13; D gene: NA; clone size: NA; J gene: TRBJ2-3; V gene: TRBV7-3
CDR3 protein: CASSPLLGTDTQYF; CDR3 DNA: TGTGCCAGCAGCCCACTCCTTGGCACAGATACGCAGTATTTT; CDR3 length: 14; D gene: NA; clone size: NA; J gene: TRBJ2-3; V gene: TRBV5-8
CDR3 protein: CASSQGGLRETQYF; CDR3 DNA: TGTGCCAGCAGCCAAGGCGGACTACGGGAGACCCAGTACTTC; CDR3 length: 14; D gene: NA; clone size: once; J gene: TRBJ2-5; V gene: TRBV4-2
CDR3 protein: CASSFGQYNEQFF; CDR3 DNA: TGCGCCAGCAGCTTCGGCCAGTACAATGAGCAGTTCTTC; CDR3 length: 13; D gene: NA; clone size: NA; J gene: TRBJ2-1; V gene: TRBV5-1
CDR3 protein: CASNPSGRDTQYF; CDR3 DNA: TGTGCCAGCAACCCTAGCGGGAGAGATACGCAGTATTTT; CDR3 length: 13; D gene: TRBD2; clone size: NA; J gene: TRBJ2-3; V gene: TRBV12-3/TRBV12-4
CDR3 protein: CASSLGPPGYTEAFF; CDR3 DNA: TGTGCCAGCAGCCTCGGACCTCCGGGGTACACTGAAGCTTTCTTT; CDR3 length: 15; D gene: NA; clone size: NA; J gene: TRBJ1-1; V gene: TRBV9
CDR3 protein: CASSLPGTGGYEQYF; CDR3 DNA: TGTGCCAGCTCACTCCCCGGGACAGGGGGCTACGAGCAGTACTTC; CDR3 length: 15; D gene: TRBD1; clone size: NA; J gene: TRBJ2-7; V gene: TRBV18